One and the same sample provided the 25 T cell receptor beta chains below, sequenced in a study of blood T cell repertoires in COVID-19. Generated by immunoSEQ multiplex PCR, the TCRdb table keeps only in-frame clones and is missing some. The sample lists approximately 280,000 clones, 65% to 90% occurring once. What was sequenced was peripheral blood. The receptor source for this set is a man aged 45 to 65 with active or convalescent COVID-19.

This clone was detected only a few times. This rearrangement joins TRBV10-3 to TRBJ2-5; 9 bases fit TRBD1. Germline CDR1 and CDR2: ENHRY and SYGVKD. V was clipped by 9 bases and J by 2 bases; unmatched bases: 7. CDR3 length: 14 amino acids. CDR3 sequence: CAIKPGQGQETQYF. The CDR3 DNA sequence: TGTGCCATAAAACCGGGACAGGGTCAAGAGACCCAGTACTTC.

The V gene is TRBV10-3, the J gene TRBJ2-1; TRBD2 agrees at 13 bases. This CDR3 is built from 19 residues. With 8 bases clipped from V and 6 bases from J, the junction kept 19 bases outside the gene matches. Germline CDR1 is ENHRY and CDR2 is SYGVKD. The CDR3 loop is CAIAGPGTSGINSANEQFF. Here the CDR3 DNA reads TGTGCCATCGCGGGCCCCGGGACTAGCGGGATTAACTCCGCCAATGAGCAGTTCTTC.

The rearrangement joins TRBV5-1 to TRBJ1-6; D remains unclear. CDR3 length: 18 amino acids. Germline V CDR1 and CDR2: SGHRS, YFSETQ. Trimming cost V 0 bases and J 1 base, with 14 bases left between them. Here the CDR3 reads CASSLVPQRTSYNSPLHF. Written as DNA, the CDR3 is TGCGCCAGCAGCTTGGTCCCACAGAGAACTTCCTATAATTCACCCCTCCACTTT.

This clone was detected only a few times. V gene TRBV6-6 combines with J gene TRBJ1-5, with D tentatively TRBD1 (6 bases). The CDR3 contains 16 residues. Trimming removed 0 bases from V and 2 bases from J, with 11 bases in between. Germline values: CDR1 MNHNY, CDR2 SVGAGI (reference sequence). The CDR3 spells CASSYSRGGGNQPQHF. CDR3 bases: TGTGCCAGCAGTTACTCCAGAGGGGGAGGCAATCAGCCCCAGCATTTT.

The CDR3 region is CAWSPGSAPNQPQHF. The CDR3 DNA reads TGTGCCTGGAGCCCAGGGTCGGCGCCCAATCAGCCCCAGCATTTT. The chain employs TRBV30 and TRBJ1-5; possibly TRBD1 for D (5 bases). The length of the CDR3 is 15 residues. Trimming pared 3 bases from V and 3 bases from J, leaving 15 bases between. Germline V gene sequence: CDR1 GTSNPN, CDR2 SVGIG (reference sequence).

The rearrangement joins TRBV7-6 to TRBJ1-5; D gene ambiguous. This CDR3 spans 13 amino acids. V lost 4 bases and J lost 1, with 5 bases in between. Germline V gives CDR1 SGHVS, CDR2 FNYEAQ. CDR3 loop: CASSYSSNQPQHF. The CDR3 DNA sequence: TGTGCCAGCAGCTACTCAAGCAATCAGCCCCAGCATTTT.

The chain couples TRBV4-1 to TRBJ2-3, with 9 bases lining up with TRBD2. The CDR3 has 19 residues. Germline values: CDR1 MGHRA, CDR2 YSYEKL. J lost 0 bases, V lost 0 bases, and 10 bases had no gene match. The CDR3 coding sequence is TGCGCCAGCAGCCAAGAGGGAAGCGGGAGGCAAACTAGCACAGATACGCAGTATTTT. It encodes CASSQEGSGRQTSTDTQYF.

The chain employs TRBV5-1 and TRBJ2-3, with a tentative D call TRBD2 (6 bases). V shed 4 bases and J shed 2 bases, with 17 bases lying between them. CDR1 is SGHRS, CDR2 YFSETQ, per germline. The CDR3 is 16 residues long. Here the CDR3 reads CASSPAGTQNTDTQYF. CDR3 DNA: TGCGCCAGCAGCCCAGCCGGGACTCAGAACACAGATACGCAGTATTTT. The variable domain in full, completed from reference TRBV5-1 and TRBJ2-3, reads KAGVTQTPRYLIKTRGQQVTLSCSPISGHRSVSWYQQTPGQGLQFLFEYFSETQRNKGNFPGRFSGRQFSNSRSEMNVSTLELGDSALYLCASSPAGTQNTDTQYFGPGTRLTVL.

The CDR3 reads CASRDSREQYF. CDR3 DNA sequence: TGTGCCAGCAGAGACTCCCGGGAGCAGTACTTC. The chain combines TRBV12-3 or TRBV12-4 with TRBJ2-7; D not resolved. The CDR3 is 11 amino acids. Trimming left V 6 bases short and J 7 bases short, with 10 bases between.

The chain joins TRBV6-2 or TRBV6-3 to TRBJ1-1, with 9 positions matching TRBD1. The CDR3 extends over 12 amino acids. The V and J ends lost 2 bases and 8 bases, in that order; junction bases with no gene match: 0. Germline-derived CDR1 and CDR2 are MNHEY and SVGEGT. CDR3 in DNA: TGTGCCAGCAGTTACGACAGGGGGGAAGCTTTCTTT. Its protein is CASSYDRGEAFF.

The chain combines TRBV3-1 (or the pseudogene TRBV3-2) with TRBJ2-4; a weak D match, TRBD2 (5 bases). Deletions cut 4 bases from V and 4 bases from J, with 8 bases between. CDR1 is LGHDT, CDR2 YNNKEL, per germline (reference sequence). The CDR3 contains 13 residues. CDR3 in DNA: TGTGCCAGCAGCCTCGGCGGGAAAAACATTCAGTACTTC. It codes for CASSLGGKNIQYF.

The CDR3: CASRKAHGAEQYF. CDR3 bases: TGTGCCAGCAGGAAAGCTCATGGGGCAGAGCAGTACTTC. The chain is built from TRBV6-5 and TRBJ2-7, with a possible D match to TRBD1 (5 bases). Germline CDR1 and CDR2: MNHEY and SVGAGI. There are 13 residues in the CDR3. Trimming took 6 bases from V and 7 from J, leaving 16 bases between them.

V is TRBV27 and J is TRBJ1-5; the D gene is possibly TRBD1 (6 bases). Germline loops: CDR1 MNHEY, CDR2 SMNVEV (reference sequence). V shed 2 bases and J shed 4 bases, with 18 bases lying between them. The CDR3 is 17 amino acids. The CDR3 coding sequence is TGTGCCAGCAGTTTACGGGGGGGCCGGGAACTTAATCAGCCCCAGCATTTT. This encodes CASSLRGGRELNQPQHF.

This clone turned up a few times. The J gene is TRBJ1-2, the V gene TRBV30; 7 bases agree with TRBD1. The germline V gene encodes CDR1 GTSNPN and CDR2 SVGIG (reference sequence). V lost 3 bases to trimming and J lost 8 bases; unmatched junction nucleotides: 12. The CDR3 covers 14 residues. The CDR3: CAWSGGQARIGYTF. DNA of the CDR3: TGTGCCTGGAGCGGAGGACAGGCGCGTATAGGCTACACCTTC. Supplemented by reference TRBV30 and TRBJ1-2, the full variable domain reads SQTIHQWPATLVQPVGSPLSLECTVEGTSNPNLYWYRQAAGRGLQLLFYSVGIGQISSEVPQNLSASRPQDRQFILSSKKLLLSDSGFYLCAWSGGQARIGYTFGSGTRLTVV.

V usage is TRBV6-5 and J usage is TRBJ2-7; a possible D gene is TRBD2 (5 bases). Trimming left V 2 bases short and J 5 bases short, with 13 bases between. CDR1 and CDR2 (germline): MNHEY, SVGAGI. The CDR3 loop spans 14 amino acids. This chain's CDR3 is CASSYREGRHEQYF. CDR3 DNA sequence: TGTGCCAGCAGTTACCGCGAGGGCCGCCACGAGCAGTACTTC.

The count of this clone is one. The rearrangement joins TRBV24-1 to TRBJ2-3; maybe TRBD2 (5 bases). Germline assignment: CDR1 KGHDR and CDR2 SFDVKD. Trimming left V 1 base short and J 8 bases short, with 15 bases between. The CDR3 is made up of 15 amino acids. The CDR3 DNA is TGTGCCACCAGTGATTTTGCCGGGCCAGGAGGTACGCAGTATTTT. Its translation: CATSDFAGPGGTQYF.

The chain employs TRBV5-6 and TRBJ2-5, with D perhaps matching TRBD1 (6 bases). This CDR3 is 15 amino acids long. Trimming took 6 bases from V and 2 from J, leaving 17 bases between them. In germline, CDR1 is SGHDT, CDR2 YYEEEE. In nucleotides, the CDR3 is TGTGCCAGCACCTCAATGGGCAGGGGTCAAGAGACCCAGTACTTC. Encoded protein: CASTSMGRGQETQYF.

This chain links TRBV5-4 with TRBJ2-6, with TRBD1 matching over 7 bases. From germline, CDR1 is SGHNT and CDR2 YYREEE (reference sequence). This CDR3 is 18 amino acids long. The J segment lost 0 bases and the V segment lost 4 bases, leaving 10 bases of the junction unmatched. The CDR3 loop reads CASSPRQGRFSGANVLTF. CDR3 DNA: TGTGCCAGCAGCCCTCGACAGGGTAGATTCTCTGGGGCCAACGTCCTGACTTTC.

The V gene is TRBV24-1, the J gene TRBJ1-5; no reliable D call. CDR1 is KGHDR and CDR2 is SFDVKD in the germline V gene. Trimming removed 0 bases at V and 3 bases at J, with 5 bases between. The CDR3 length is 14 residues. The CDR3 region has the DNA TGTGCCACCAGTGATTTGGACACCAATCAGCCCCAGCATTTT. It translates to CATSDLDTNQPQHF.

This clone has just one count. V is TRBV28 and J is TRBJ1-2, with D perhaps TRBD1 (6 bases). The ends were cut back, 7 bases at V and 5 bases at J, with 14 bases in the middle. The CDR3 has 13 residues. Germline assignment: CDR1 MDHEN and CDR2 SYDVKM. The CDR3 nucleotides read TGTGCCAGCACTAGAGGTACAGGGTATGGCTACACCTTC. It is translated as CASTRGTGYGYTF.

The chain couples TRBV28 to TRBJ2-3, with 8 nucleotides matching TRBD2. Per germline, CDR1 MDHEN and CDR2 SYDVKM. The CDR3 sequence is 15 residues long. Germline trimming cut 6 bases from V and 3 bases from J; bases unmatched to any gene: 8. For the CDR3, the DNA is TGTGCCAGCAGGGGAGCGGGAGTAGCGACAGATACGCAGTATTTT. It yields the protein CASRGAGVATDTQYF.

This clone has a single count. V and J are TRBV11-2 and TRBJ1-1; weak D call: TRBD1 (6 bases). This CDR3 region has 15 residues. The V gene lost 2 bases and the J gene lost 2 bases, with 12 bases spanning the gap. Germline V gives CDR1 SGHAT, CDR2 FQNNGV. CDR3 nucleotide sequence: TGTGCCAGCAGCTTAACCCGACAGGTTAACACTGAAGCTTTCTTT. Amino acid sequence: CASSLTRQVNTEAFF. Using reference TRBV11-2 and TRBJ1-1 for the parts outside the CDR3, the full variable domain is EAGVAQSPRYKIIEKRQSVAFWCNPISGHATLYWYQQILGQGPKLLIQFQNNGVVDDSQLPKDRFSAERLKGVDSTLKIQPAKLEDSAVYLCASSLTRQVNTEAFFGQGTRLTVV.

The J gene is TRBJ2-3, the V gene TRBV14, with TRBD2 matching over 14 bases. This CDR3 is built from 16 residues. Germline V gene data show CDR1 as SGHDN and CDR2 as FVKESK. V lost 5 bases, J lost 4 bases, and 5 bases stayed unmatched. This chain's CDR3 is CASSSGTSGSPDTQYF. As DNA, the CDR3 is TGTGCCAGCAGCTCAGGGACTAGCGGGAGCCCAGATACGCAGTATTTT.

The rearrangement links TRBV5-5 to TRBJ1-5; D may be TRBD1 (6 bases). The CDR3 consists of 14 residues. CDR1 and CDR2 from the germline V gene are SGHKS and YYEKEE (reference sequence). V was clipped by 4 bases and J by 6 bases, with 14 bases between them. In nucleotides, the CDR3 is TGTGCCAGCAGCCCGGAAACAGGGAGTCAGCCCCAGCATTTT. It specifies CASSPETGSQPQHF.

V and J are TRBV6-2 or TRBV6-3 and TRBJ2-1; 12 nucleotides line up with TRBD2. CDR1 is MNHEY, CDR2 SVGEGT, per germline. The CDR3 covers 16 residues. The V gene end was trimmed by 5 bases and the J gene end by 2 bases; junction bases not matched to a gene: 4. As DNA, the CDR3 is TGTGCCAGCAGTGGGCGGACTAGCGGGACCTACAATGAGCAGTTCTTC. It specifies CASSGRTSGTYNEQFF.